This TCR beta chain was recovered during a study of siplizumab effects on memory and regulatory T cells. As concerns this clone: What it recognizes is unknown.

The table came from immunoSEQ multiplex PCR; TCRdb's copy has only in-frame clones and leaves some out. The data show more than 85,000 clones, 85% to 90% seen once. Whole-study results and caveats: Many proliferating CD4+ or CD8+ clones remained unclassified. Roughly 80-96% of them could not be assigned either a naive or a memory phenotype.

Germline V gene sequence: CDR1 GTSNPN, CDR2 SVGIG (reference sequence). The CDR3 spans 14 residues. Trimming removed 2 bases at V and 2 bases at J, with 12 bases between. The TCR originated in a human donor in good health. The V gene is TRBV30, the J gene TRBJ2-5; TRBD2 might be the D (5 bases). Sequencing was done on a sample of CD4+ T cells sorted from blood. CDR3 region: CAWSPEGGQETQYF. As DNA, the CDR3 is TGTGCCTGGAGTCCAGAGGGTGGTCAAGAGACCCAGTACTTC.